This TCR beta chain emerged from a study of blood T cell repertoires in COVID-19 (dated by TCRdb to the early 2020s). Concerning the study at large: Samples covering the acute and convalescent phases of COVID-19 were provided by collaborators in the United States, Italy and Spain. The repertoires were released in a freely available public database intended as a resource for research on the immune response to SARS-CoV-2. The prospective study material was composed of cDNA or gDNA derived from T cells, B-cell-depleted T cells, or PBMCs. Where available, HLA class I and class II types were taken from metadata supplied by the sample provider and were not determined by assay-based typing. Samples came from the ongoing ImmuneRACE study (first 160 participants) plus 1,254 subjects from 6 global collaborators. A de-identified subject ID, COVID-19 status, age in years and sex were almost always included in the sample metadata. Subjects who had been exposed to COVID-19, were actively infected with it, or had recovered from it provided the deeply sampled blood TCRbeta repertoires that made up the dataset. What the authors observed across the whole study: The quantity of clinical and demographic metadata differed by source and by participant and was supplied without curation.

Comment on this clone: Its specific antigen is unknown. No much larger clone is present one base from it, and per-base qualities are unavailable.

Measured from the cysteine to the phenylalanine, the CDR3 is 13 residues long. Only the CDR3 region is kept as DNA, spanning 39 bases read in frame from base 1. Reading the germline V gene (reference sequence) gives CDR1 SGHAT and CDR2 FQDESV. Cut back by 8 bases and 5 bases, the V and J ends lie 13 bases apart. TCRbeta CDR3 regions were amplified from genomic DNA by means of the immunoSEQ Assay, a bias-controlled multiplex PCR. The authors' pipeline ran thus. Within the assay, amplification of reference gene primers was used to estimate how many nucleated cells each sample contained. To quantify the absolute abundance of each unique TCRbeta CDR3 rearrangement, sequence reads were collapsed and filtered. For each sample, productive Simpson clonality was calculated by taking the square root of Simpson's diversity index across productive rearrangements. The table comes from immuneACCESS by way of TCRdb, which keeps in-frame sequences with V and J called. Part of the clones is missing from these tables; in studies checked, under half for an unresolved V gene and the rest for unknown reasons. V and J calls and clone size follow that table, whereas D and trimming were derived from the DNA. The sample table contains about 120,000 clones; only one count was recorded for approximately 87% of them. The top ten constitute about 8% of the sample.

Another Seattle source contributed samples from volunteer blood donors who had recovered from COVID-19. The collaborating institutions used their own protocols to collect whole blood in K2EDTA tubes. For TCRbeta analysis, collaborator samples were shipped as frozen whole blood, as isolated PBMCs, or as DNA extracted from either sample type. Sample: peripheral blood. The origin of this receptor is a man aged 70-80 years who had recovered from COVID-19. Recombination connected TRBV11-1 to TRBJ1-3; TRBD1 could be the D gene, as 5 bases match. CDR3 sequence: CASSRGNRNTIYF. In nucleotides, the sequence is TGTGCCAGCTCACGGGGGAATCGAAACACCATATATTTT.